This T cell receptor (beta chain) was sequenced during a study of blood T cell repertoires in COVID-19. The wider study: Material from acute and convalescent COVID-19 was sourced from the United States, Italy and Spain. Sources were T cells, B-cell-depleted T cells, or PBMCs; the material itself was cDNA or gDNA.

This CDR3 is 14 amino acids long. The germline CDR1 and CDR2 sequences are MNHEY and SVGAGI. V lost 4 bases and J 4 bases, leaving 13 bases between the germline ends. Data came from immunoSEQ multiplex PCR; TCRdb stores just in-frame clones and leaves some out. This table has 240,000 or so clones, about 70% appearing once. This clone was counted only a few times. Sequences were obtained from peripheral blood. The source is a woman older than 75 with acute or convalescent COVID-19. The chain uses TRBV6-5 and TRBJ1-1; D possibly corresponds to TRBD1 (5 bases). CDR3 nucleotides: TGTGCCAGCAGTTCAGAGAACAGGCTCACTGAAGCTTTCTTT. The encoded protein is CASSSENRLTEAFF.